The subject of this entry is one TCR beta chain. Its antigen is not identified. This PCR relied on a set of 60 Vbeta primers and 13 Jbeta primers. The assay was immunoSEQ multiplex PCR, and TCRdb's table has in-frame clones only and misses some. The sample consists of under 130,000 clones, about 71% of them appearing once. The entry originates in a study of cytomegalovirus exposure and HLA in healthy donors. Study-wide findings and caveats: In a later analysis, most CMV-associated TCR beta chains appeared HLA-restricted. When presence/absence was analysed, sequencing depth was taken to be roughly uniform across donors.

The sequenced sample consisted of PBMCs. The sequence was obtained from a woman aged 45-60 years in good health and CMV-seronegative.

The CDR3 here is CASRDSGYNEQFF. The DNA of the CDR3 is TGTGCCAGCCGGGACTCAGGCTACAATGAGCAGTTCTTC. V gene TRBV28 combines with J gene TRBJ2-1, with D possibly matching TRBD2 (6 bases). CDR3 length: 13 residues. In germline, CDR1 is MDHEN, CDR2 SYDVKM. V lost 8 bases and J 3 bases, leaving 11 bases between the germline ends.